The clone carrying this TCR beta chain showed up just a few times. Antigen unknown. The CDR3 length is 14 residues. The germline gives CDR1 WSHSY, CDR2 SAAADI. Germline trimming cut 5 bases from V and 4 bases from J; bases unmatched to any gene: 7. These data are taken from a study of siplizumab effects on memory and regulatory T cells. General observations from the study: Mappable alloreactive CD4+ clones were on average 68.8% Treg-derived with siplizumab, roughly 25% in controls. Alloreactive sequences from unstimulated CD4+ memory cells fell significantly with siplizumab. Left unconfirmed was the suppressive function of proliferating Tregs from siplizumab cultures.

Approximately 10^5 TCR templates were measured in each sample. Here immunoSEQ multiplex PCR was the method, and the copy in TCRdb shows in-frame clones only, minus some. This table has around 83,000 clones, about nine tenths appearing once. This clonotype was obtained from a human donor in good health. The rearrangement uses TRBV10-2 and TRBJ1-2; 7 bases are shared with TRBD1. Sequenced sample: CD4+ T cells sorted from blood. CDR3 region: CASSQGGYSYGYTF. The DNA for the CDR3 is TGCGCCAGCAGTCAGGGGGGGTATAGCTATGGCTACACCTTC.